The sequence of this T cell receptor (beta chain) was determined in a study of blood T cell repertoires in COVID-19. Study context: PBMCs, B-cell-depleted T cells, or T cells were the source of the cDNA or gDNA that made up the material.

CDR1 is GTSNPN and CDR2 is SVGIG in the germline V gene (reference sequence). V gave up 4 bases and J gave up 2 bases, with 8 bases separating them. The CDR3 is 13 residues long. Original data processing: Amplification of reference gene primers was used by the study to estimate nucleated cell counts. Method: immunoSEQ multiplex PCR; TCRdb's copy keeps in-frame clones and lacks some. Clone size and V and J calls were adopted from that table, with D and trimming inferred from the DNA. This table has about 310,000 clones, 80% to 90% appearing once. The TCR was taken from a woman aged 45-65 years who had recovered from COVID-19. This chain uses TRBV30 with TRBJ1-4; D is ambiguous. The source material was peripheral blood. DNA for the CDR3: TGTGCCTGGACGACGGGGACTAATGAAAAACTGTTTTTT. Protein product: CAWTTGTNEKLFF.